This TCR beta chain emerged from a study of response to subunit inactivated influenza vaccine. The CDR3 loop spans 14 amino acids. The ends were cut back, 3 bases at V and 6 bases at J, with 11 bases in the middle. Study-wide findings and caveats: T cells newly recruited by each seasonal influenza vaccination are few, the authors suggested.

This clonotype was seen only a few times. No antigen is known for it. TCRdb called the RT-PCR reads again in MiXCR, with one record for every CDR3 protein. The sample includes hundreds of thousands of distinct CDR3 sequences, around 10% of them seen just once. The sample was also linked to a second study, of T cells expressing NK-cell markers. That source notes: In generating TCR beta cDNA, 5'RACE template switching with UMIs was used. Sequencing covered eight donors, seven HCMV-seropositive and one seronegative.

This clonotype originated in a man aged 50 to 60 who received an inactivated influenza vaccine. The sequences come from PBMCs from blood, collected on the day of vaccination. The chain uses TRBV12-3 or TRBV12-4 and TRBJ1-4; D gene uncertain. CDR3: CASSFSGGDEKLFF. The CDR3 DNA reads as TGTGCCAGCAGTTTCTCCGGAGGCGATGAAAAACTGTTTTTT.